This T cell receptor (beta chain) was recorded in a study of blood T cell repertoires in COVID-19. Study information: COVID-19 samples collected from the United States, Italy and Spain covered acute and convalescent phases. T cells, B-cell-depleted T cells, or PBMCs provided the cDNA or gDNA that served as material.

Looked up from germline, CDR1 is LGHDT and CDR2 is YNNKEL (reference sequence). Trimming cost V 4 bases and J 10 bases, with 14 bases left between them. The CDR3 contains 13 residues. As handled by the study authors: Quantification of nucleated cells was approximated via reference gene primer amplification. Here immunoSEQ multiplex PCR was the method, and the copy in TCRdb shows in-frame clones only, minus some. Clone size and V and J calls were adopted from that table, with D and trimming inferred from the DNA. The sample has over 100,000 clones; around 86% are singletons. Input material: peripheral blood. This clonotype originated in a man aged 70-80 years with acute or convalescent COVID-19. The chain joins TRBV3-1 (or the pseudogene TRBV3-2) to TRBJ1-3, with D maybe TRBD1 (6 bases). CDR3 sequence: CASSLKGGATIYF. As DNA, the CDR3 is TGTGCCAGCAGCCTAAAGGGGGGGGCTACCATATATTTT.